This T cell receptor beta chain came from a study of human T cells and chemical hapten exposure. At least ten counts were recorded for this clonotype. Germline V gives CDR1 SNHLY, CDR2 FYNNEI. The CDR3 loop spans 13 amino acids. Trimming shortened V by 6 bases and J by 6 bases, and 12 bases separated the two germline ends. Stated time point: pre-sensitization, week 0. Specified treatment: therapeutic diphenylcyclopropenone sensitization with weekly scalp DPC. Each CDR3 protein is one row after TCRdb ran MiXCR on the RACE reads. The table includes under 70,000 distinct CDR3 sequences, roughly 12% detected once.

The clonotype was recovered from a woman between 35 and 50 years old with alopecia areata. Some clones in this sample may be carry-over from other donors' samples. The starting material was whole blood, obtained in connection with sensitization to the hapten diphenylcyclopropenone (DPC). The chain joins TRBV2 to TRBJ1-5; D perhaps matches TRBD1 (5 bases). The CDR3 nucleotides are TGTGCCAGCAGCGACGGGGGGGGTCAGCCCCAGCATTTT. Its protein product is CASSDGGGQPQHF.